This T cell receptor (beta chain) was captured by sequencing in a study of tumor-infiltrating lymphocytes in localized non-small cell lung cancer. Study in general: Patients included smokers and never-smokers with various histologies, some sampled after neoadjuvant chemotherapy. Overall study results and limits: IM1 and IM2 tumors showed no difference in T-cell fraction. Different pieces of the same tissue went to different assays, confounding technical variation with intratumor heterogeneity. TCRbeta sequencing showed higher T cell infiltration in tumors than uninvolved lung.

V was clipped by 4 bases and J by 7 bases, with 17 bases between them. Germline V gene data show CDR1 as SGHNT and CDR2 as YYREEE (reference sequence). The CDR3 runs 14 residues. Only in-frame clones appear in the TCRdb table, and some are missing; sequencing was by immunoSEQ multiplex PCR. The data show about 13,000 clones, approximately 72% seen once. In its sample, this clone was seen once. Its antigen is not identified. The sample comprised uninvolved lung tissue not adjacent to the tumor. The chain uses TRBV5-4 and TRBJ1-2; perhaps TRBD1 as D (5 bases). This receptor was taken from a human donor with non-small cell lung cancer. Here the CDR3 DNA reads TGTGCCAGCAGCAAAGGGGATAAATGGGGTGGCTACACCTTC. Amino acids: CASSKGDKWGGYTF.